This T cell receptor beta chain was sequenced in a study of blood T cell repertoires in COVID-19. Study summary: Acute-phase and convalescent COVID-19 samples originated in the United States, Italy and Spain. The cDNA or gDNA used as material had been derived from T cells, B-cell-depleted T cells, or PBMCs.

Methods used by the authors: Amplification with reference gene primers provided the estimates of nucleated cell counts. Here immunoSEQ multiplex PCR was the method, and the copy in TCRdb shows in-frame clones only, minus some. V, J and clone size were drawn from that table, and D and trimming were deduced from the DNA. The data hold about 240,000 clones, with about 82% observed a single time. The CDR3 sequence is 13 residues long. From germline, CDR1 is MNHEY and CDR2 SVGAGI. Trimming removed 5 bases from V and 8 bases from J; junction bases left unmatched: 7. Those enrolled in Seattle joined during active infection and were followed longitudinally afterward.

Material for sequencing was peripheral blood. The receptor was derived from a man aged 45-65 years with COVID-19, enrolled during active disease. The chain recombines TRBV6-5 with TRBJ1-2; TRBD1 aligns across 8 bases. CDR3 in DNA: TGTGCCAGCAGTCGCGACAGGGGTGGAGGCTACACCTTC. It translates to CASSRDRGGGYTF.